This T cell receptor beta chain was obtained from a study of beta chain features in type 1 diabetes. Expressed TCRB transcripts got sequenced, as all isolated RNA was reverse transcribed. The assay was immunoSEQ multiplex PCR, and TCRdb's table has in-frame clones only and misses some. The sample lists roughly 400,000 clones, around 14% occurring once. Findings and limits, study-wide: When cDNA is sequenced, cells with high TCR expression could be over-represented. Insertion counts at VDJ junctions were lower in type 1 diabetes patients, who also showed more deletions there.

On this clone itself: Its antigen is unknown.

A sort by CD45RO/CCR7/CD25/CD127/CD95/CD27 yielded CD4+ naive, central memory, regulatory and stem cell-like memory cells. CDR3 length: 17 residues. Germline-derived CDR1 and CDR2 are SGHRS and YFSETQ. V dropped 4 bases and J dropped 1 base, with 20 bases sitting between them. Sequencing input: naive CD4+ T cells from blood. The receptor was isolated from a man aged 25 to 40 in good health. The chain joins TRBV5-1 to TRBJ2-5; D gene ambiguous. The DNA for the CDR3 is TGCGCCAGCAGCCAATTTGGACGTAGTCCGGGCCAAGAGACCCAGTACTTC. Encoded protein: CASSQFGRSPGQETQYF.